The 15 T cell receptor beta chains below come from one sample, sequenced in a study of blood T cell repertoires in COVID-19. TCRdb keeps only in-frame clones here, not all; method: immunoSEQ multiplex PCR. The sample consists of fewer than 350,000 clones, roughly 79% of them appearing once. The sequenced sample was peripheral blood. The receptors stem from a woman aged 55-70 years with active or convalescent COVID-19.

This chain's CDR3 is CAWSVRVVGGYTF. The CDR3 bases are TGTGCCTGGAGTGTACGGGTTGTCGGGGGCTACACCTTC. The V call is TRBV30, the J call TRBJ1-2; D uncertain. Trimming pared 0 bases from V and 8 bases from J, leaving 13 bases between. Per the germline V gene, CDR1 is GTSNPN and CDR2 is SVGIG (reference sequence). This CDR3 is 13 amino acids long.

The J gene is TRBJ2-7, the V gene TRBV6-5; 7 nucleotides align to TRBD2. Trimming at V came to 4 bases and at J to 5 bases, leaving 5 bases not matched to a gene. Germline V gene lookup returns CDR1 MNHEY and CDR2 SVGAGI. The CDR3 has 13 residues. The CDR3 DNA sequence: TGTGCCAGCAGTTGGGGGGGTCGCAACGAGCAGTACTTC. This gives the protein CASSWGGRNEQYF.

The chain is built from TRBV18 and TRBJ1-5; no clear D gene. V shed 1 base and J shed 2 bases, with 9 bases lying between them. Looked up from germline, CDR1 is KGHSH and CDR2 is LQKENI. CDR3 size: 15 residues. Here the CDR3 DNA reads TGTGCCAGCTCACCACAGGGAGCCGGCAATCAGCCCCAGCATTTT. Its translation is CASSPQGAGNQPQHF.

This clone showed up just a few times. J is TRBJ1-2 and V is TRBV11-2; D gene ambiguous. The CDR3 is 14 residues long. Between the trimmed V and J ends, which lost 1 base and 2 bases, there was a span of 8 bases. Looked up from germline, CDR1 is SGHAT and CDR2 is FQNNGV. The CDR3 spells CASSLGPGNYGYTF. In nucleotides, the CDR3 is TGTGCCAGCAGCTTAGGGCCGGGGAACTATGGCTACACCTTC. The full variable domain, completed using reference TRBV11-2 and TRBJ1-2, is EAGVAQSPRYKIIEKRQSVAFWCNPISGHATLYWYQQILGQGPKLLIQFQNNGVVDDSQLPKDRFSAERLKGVDSTLKIQPAKLEDSAVYLCASSLGPGNYGYTFGSGTRLTVV.

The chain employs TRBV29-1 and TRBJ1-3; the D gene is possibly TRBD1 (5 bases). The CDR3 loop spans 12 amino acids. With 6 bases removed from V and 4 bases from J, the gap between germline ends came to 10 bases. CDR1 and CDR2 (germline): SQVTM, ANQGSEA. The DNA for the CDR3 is TGCAGCGTAGCATCAGGGGGAAACACCATATATTTT. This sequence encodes CSVASGGNTIYF.

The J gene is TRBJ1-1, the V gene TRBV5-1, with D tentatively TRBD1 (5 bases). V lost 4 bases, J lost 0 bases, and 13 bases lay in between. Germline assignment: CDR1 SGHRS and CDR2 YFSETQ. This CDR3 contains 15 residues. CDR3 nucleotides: TGCGCCAGCAGCCCTTCGCGGGGCATGAACACTGAAGCTTTCTTT. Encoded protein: CASSPSRGMNTEAFF.

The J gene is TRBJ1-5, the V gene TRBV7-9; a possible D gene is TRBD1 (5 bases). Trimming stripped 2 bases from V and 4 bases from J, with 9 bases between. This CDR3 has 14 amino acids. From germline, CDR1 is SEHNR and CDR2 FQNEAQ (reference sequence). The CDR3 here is CASSLSAGNQPQHF. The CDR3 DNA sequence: TGTGCCAGCAGCTTATCCGCAGGGAATCAGCCCCAGCATTTT.

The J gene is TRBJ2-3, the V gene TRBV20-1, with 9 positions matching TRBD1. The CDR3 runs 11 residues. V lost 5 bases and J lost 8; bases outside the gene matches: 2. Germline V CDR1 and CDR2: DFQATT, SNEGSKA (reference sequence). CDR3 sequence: CSAGDRVTQYF. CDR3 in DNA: TGCAGTGCTGGGGACAGGGTTACGCAGTATTTT.

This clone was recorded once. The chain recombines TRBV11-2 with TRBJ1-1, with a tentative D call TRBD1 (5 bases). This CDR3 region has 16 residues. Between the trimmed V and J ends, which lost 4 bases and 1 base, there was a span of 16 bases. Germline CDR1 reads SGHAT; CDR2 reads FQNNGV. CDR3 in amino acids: CASSSPEAGQNTEAFF. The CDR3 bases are TGTGCCAGCAGCTCTCCCGAGGCAGGGCAGAACACTGAAGCTTTCTTT.

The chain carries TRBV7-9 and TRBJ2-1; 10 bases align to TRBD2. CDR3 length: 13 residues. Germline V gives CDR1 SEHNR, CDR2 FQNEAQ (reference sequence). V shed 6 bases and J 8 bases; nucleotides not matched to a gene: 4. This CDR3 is CASRTSGAHEQFF. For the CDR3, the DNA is TGTGCCAGCAGAACTAGCGGGGCCCATGAGCAGTTCTTC.

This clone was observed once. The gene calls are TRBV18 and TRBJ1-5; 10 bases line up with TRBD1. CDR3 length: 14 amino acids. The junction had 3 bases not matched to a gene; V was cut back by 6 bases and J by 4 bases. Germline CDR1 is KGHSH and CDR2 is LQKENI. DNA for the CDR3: TGTGCCAGCTCCCAGGGACAGGGGAATCAGCCCCAGCATTTT. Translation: CASSQGQGNQPQHF.

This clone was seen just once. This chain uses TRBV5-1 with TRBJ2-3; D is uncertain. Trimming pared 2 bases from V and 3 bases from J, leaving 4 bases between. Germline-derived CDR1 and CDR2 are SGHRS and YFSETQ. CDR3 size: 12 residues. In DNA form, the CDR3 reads TGCGCCAGCAGCTTAGAGACAGATACGCAGTATTTT. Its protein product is CASSLETDTQYF.

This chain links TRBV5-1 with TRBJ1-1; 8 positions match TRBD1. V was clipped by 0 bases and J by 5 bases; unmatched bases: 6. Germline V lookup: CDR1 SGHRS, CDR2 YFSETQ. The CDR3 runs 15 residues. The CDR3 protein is CASSLAPGGETEAFF. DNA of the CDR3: TGCGCCAGCAGCTTGGCCCCAGGGGGCGAAACTGAAGCTTTCTTT.

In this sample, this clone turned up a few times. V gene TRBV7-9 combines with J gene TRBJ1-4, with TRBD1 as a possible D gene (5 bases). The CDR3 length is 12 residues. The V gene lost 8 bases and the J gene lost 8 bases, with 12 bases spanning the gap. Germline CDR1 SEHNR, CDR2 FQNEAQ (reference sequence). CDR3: CASEGLGEKLFF. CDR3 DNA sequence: TGTGCCAGCGAGGGACTCGGGGAAAAACTGTTTTTT. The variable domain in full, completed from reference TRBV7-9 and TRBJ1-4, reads DTGVSQNPRHKITKRGQNVTFRCDPISEHNRLYWYRQTLGQGPEFLTYFQNEAQLEKSRLLSDRFSAERPKGSFSTLEIQRTEQGDSAMYLCASEGLGEKLFFGSGTQLSVL.

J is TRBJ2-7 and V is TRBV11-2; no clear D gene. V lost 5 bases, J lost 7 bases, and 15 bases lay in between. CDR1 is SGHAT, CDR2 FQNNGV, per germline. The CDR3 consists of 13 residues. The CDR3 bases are TGTGCCAGCAGCATGAATAACAACCCGGAGCAGTACTTC. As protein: CASSMNNNPEQYF.